These 12 T cell receptor beta chains share one sample of origin, sequenced in a study of T cells after yellow fever vaccination. Each CDR3 protein is one row after TCRdb ran MiXCR on the 5' RACE reads. The sample carries under 550,000 distinct CDR3 sequences, just over 20% recorded once. Sequencing was performed on PBMCs, taken roughly 20 days after the first yellow fever vaccination. The receptors were gathered from a man in his late teens or twenties who received the YFV17D yellow fever vaccine.

This clonotype was detected a few times. The gene calls are TRBV6-2 or TRBV6-3 and TRBJ2-3; D gene ambiguous. Trimming left V 6 bases short and J 0 bases short, with 13 bases between. The V gene's germline CDR1 is MNHEY and CDR2 SVGEGT. The CDR3 is made up of 15 amino acids. The CDR3 DNA reads TGTGCCAGCAGCGGAGTTCCTGACAGCACAGATACGCAGTATTTT. Encoded protein: CASSGVPDSTDTQYF.

This clonotype was recorded at least ten times. The chain joins TRBV5-1 to TRBJ2-1; D remains ambiguous. Germline assignment: CDR1 SGHRS and CDR2 YFSETQ. The CDR3 runs 13 residues. Trimming removed 0 bases from V and 5 bases from J, with 6 bases in between. Here the CDR3 DNA reads TGCGCCAGCAGCTTGGGACTTAACAATGAGCAGTTCTTC. Its translation: CASSLGLNNEQFF.

This clonotype was counted only a few times. The chain is built from TRBV28 and TRBJ2-3; no firm D call. The CDR3 length is 13 residues. The germline V gene encodes CDR1 MDHEN and CDR2 SYDVKM. V was cut by 8 bases and J by 0 bases, with 9 bases left in between. CDR3 DNA sequence: TGTGCCAGCCTAGGGCCGAGCACAGATACGCAGTATTTT. Residues: CASLGPSTDTQYF.

The rearrangement links TRBV19 to TRBJ1-1, with a possible D match to TRBD1 (5 bases). V was trimmed by 3 bases and J by 3 bases, leaving 5 bases between them. The CDR3 contains 12 residues. Germline assignment: CDR1 LNHDA and CDR2 SQIVND (reference sequence). As DNA, the CDR3 is TGTGCCAGTAGTATGGGGCACACTGAAGCTTTCTTT. This translates into CASSMGHTEAFF.

This clonotype has more than one count but fewer than ten. This rearrangement joins TRBV7-3 to TRBJ2-1; no clear D gene. V was pared by 4 bases and J by 9 bases, with 13 bases between. The CDR3 extends over 13 amino acids. Germline V gives CDR1 SGHTA, CDR2 FQGTGA. DNA for the CDR3: TGTGCCAGCAGCTCATACATCTCAAGTGAGCAGTTCTTC. Protein sequence: CASSSYISSEQFF.

The chain links TRBV14 to TRBJ2-1; the match to TRBD1 covers 8 bases. Germline loops: CDR1 SGHDN, CDR2 FVKESK. The CDR3 is made up of 16 amino acids. V dropped 3 bases and J dropped 0; count of bases not matched to a gene: 4. CDR3 loop: CASSQGQVASYNEQFF. CDR3 DNA sequence: TGTGCCAGCAGCCAGGGACAGGTCGCCTCCTACAATGAGCAGTTCTTC.

For this clonotype: This may be a read error: a much more frequent sequence differs by one nucleotide. The chain has TRBV7-9 and TRBJ1-1; TRBD1 agrees at 7 bases. Germline CDR1 and CDR2: SEHNR and FQNEAQ (reference sequence). V dropped 2 bases and J dropped 4; count of bases not matched to a gene: 1. The CDR3 consists of 13 residues. CDR3 DNA: TGTGCCAGCAGCTTACAGGGGGTCACTGAAGCTTTCTTT. Its translation: CASSLQGVTEAFF.

The rearrangement uses TRBV19 and TRBJ2-1, with D perhaps TRBD1 or TRBD2 (6 bases each). The CDR3 runs to 15 residues. Trimming cost V 5 bases and J 4 bases, with 15 bases left between them. Looked up from germline, CDR1 is LNHDA and CDR2 is SQIVND (reference sequence). CDR3 DNA: TGTGCCAGTAGTCTCCCGGGGGCGCCATACAATGAGCAGTTCTTC. Protein: CASSLPGAPYNEQFF.

This clonotype was recorded at least ten times. This chain uses TRBV5-6 with TRBJ2-2; D gene ambiguous. CDR3 length: 14 residues. Germline V gene data show CDR1 as SGHDT and CDR2 as YYEEEE. V was shortened by 2 bases and J by 1 base, with 6 bases between the two germline ends. The CDR3 sequence is CASSFVGNTGELFF. Here the CDR3 DNA reads TGTGCCAGCAGCTTCGTCGGGAACACCGGGGAGCTGTTTTTT.

The chain employs TRBV11-2 and TRBJ2-1; a weak D match, TRBD2 (5 bases). V was shortened by 10 bases and J by 4 bases, with 17 bases between the two germline ends. Germline V gene lookup returns CDR1 SGHAT and CDR2 FQNNGV. The CDR3 contains 14 residues. CDR3: CATRPPGIYNEQFF. CDR3 nucleotide sequence: TGTGCCACCCGGCCGCCGGGGATATACAATGAGCAGTTCTTC.

The chain carries TRBV5-6 and TRBJ1-2, with D possibly being TRBD1 (6 bases). The ends were cut back, 1 base at V and 7 bases at J, with 8 bases in the middle. This CDR3 has 12 amino acids. Germline V gene sequence: CDR1 SGHDT, CDR2 YYEEEE. The CDR3 DNA reads TGTGCCAGCAGCTTGCAGGGGCCTGGCTACACCTTC. Amino acids: CASSLQGPGYTF.

This clonotype was observed a handful of times. This chain links TRBV20-1 with TRBJ2-1, with D perhaps matching TRBD1 or TRBD2 (7 bases each). The V end lost 3 bases, the J end lost 8 bases, and 26 bases lay between the germline ends. Looked up from germline, CDR1 is DFQATT and CDR2 is SNEGSKA (reference sequence). The CDR3 sequence is 17 residues long. CDR3 in DNA: TGCAGTGCTAGCCCATCGGGGAGGGGGCCTAGGTTGGATGAGCAGTTCTTC. Its protein product is CSASPSGRGPRLDEQFF.